Reported below is one T cell receptor (beta chain). This clone occurred once. The antigen this receptor binds is unknown. No clone much larger than this one lies a single base away; base qualities are absent. The data were obtained in a study of shared clonotypes between healthy human individuals (dated by TCRdb to the early 2020s). Study-level background: A couple of women and a few men aged 18 to 49 years were included in the cohort. For each donor, CD4 naive and CD4 memory were each given three plates, CD8 naive was given two plates, and CD8 memory was given one plate. To estimate repertoire size and how much clonotypes are shared between individuals, the study performed deep sequencing of blood TCR repertoires from a few healthy adults. Libraries were prepared and TCR repertoires were sequenced by different laboratories using diverse techniques, in order to increase sequencing depth and limit assay-specific biases. Each donor's leukapheresis produced roughly between roughly 0.85 and 9.5 billion PBMCs.

TCR CDR3 regions were amplified from genomic DNA by multiplex PCR using the deep immunoSEQ assay. For each cell subset, the extracted genomic DNA was distributed evenly across all wells of several immunoSEQ 96-well plates, and each plate served as one replicate. For sorted subsets, each replicate PCR was loaded with 200 to 250 ng genomic DNA, equivalent to 30,000 to 35,000 T cell genomes. Purified libraries were measured with a Qubit 3.0 fluorometer, size-checked on a Bioanalyzer 2100, and measured again with the KAPA Library Quantification kit. Every immunoSEQ 96-well plate was sequenced on a separate single-read 150-cycle Illumina NextSeq 550 flow cell. As for the original processing: Because only junctional sequences without quality scores were contained in the immunoSEQ output, filtering matching that applied to full-length reads could not be performed. Sequences were annotated with PyIR, a Python wrapper for IgBLAST v1.9, using IMGT germline references to assign V/J genes and CDR3. Reads were removed for weak V/J assignments (E-value above 1e-6), missing CDR3, stop codons, out-of-frame junctions, or ambiguous translated residues. A V3J clonotype was defined by an identical inferred V gene, J gene, and CDR3 amino acid sequence. Percentage overlap between repertoires was calculated by dividing the number of shared unique clonotypes by the size of the smaller repertoire. Repertoire richness was assessed with RTK rarefaction, the Chao1 estimator, and Recon v2.1 estimates of unobserved clonotypes. Generation probabilities were computed with OLGA for all TCRbeta clonotypes obtained by the gDNA method from four donors. Held by TCRdb, this immuneACCESS table contains in-frame sequences only and omits some clones. Under half of the omission traces to an unresolved V gene where checked; the cause of the rest is unknown. Clonal size and the V and J genes are those of that table, whereas D and trimming came from the DNA. Present in this sample are about 2 million clones, roughly 94% of which were seen just once. Together, the top ten hold less than 1.5% of the sample.

General study outcomes and caveats: Based on pairwise subsampling, the degree of clonotype sharing among donors was expected to be affected by sequencing depth. Compared with non-shared clonotypes, clonotypes shared by all four sorted-subset donors had higher generation probabilities. The small number of donors limited the genetic and exposure-history diversity represented. Incomplete sequencing was indicated by rarefaction of sorted-subset datasets, despite the large sequencing depth. Approximately 5% of naive CD4, 3% to 4% of naive CD8, approximately 2.2% of memory CD4, and more than 0.35% of memory CD8 clonotypes were shared across four donors. Sampling was limited to blood, and TCR repertoires in tissue likely differ from TCR repertoires in blood. Naive subsets generally had larger estimated clonotype richness than memory subsets did.

For the CD8 naive samples, CD45RO-negative cells were positively selected for CCR7, yielding a CD45RA+CCR7+ population from which TemRA cells were excluded. Healthy HIV-negative adults with no recently reported acute infections or vaccinations were included as donors. Every donor was a Caucasian adult living in Nashville, Tennessee, USA. After blood collection by leukapheresis, PBMCs were isolated using Ficoll-Histopaque density gradient centrifugation and then cryopreserved in the vapor phase of liquid nitrogen. Purity and quantity of every magnetically sorted T cell population were checked by analytical flow cytometry. Each sorted fraction had its genomic DNA isolated and then quantified by UV absorbance on a Nanodrop 2000c. The receptor was isolated from a man in his late teens or twenties in good health. The sample consisted of naive CD8+ T cells sorted from blood. The sample's cell subset or site, from its label and the paper: CD45RA+CCR7+.

The CDR3 region has the sequence CASSLTGTGIEQYF. The base sequence is TGTGCCAGTAGTCTGACCGGGACAGGGATCGAGCAGTACTTC. This receptor chain uses TRBV19 and TRBJ2-7; the central 9 bases match TRBD1. From its cysteine to its phenylalanine, the CDR3 spans 14 amino acids. Kept here is only the CDR3 DNA, which spans 42 bases and is read in frame from base 1. The germline V and J ends show losses of 5 bases and 6 bases respectively, and no gene match explains 8 bases of the junction. CDR1 is given as LNHDA and CDR2 as SQIVND, both from the germline V gene (reference sequence).